Each of the 27 T cell receptor beta chains below was sequenced from the same sample in a study of T cells in Graves' hyperthyroidism and ophthalmopathy. Regions amplified from RNA transcripts were the TCR beta CDR3 regions. HTBI primers were the set used in a first-round RT-PCR of the TCR CDR3. TCRdb passed the multiplex PCR reads through MiXCR, listing each CDR3 protein once. The data contain around 450,000 distinct CDR3 sequences, 15% to 19% of them singletons. Sequences were obtained from blood. Receptors originate from a woman between 18 and 29 years old with Graves' hyperthyroidism.

This clonotype has more than one count but fewer than ten. A much more abundant neighbour one base away suggests this may be a read error. V and J are TRBV18 and TRBJ2-2, with 7 nucleotides matching TRBD1. CDR1 and CDR2 (germline): KGHSH, LQKENI. This CDR3 contains 13 residues. Trimming at V came to 5 bases and at J to 9 bases, leaving 6 bases not matched to a gene. The CDR3 bases are TGTGCCAGCTCAGCGGACAGGACCAGGGAGCTGTTTTTT. It specifies CASSADRTRELFF.

This sequence joins TRBV20-1 and TRBJ2-7, with D uncertain. Germline CDR1 is DFQATT and CDR2 is SNEGSKA (reference sequence). The CDR3 loop spans 12 amino acids. V was trimmed by 6 bases and J by 0 bases, leaving 9 bases between them. CDR3 amino acids: CSASESSYEQYF. CDR3 bases: TGCAGTGCCAGCGAGAGCTCCTACGAGCAGTACTTC.

This clonotype occurred a few times. A read error is possible here, since a much larger clone lies one base away. This sequence joins TRBV2 and TRBJ2-7; no reliable D call. This CDR3 is 11 amino acids long. The germline V gene encodes CDR1 SNHLY and CDR2 FYNNEI. Here the CDR3 reads CASRLVYEQCF. CDR3 DNA sequence: TGTGCCAGCAGGCTAGTCTACGAGCAGTGCTTC.

For the CDR3, the DNA is TGCAGTGCTGGAGGACTAGCGGGAGCCAAAGAGCAGTTCTTC. As protein: CSAGGLAGAKEQFF. The gene calls are TRBV20-1 and TRBJ2-1; TRBD2 agrees at 13 bases. Germline V gives CDR1 DFQATT, CDR2 SNEGSKA (reference sequence). Unmatched junction bases numbered 8, after V lost 5 bases and J lost 10 bases. CDR3 length: 14 amino acids.

This clonotype was seen a single time. The chain couples TRBV3-1 to TRBJ2-1; 12 nucleotides agree with TRBD2. The CDR3 runs to 15 residues. Losses at the gene ends were 5 bases for V and 9 bases for J; bases not matched to a gene: 8. CDR1 is LGHDT and CDR2 is YNNKEL in the germline V gene (reference sequence). The DNA of the CDR3 is TGTGCCAGCAGCTTTCTAGCGGGAGGGCCGTTTGAGCAGTTCTTC. This codes for CASSFLAGGPFEQFF.

This clonotype was recorded at least ten times. The gene calls are TRBV7-9 and TRBJ2-3; 8 bases line up with TRBD1. J lost 2 bases, V lost 6 bases, and 7 bases had no gene match. Germline CDR1 reads SEHNR; CDR2 reads FQNEAQ (reference sequence). The CDR3 consists of 15 residues. The CDR3: CASRTGTGNTDTQYF. The CDR3 region has the DNA TGTGCCAGCAGGACCGGGACAGGTAACACAGATACGCAGTATTTT.

The V gene is TRBV20-1, the J gene TRBJ1-2, with 8 bases identical to TRBD1. The length of the CDR3 is 15 residues. The germline CDR1 and CDR2 sequences are DFQATT and SNEGSKA (reference sequence). The trim removed 1 base at V and 3 bases at J, leaving 7 bases unmatched. The CDR3 nucleotides are TGCAGTGCTAGAGTTGGCGACAGGGGCTACTATGGCTACACCTTC. Translating it yields CSARVGDRGYYGYTF.

This clonotype was counted a few times. This sequence joins TRBV9 and TRBJ2-5, with D unresolved. CDR3 length: 12 residues. Trimming pared 3 bases from V and 7 bases from J, leaving 10 bases between. Germline CDR1 and CDR2: SGDLS and YYNGEE. CDR3 nucleotides: TGTGCCAGCAGCGCCAATATGGGGACCCAGTACTTC. Its protein product is CASSANMGTQYF.

This clonotype has ten or more counts. This chain joins TRBV6-1 and TRBJ2-7; 8 bases are a match to TRBD1. Germline CDR1 reads MNHNS; CDR2 reads SASEGT. The CDR3 is 13 residues long. V lost 5 bases, J lost 7 bases, and 7 bases stayed unmatched. The CDR3 loop is CASSPQGAGEQYF. The CDR3 DNA reads as TGTGCCAGCAGTCCGCAGGGGGCGGGGGAGCAGTACTTC.

This clonotype was recorded many times. V usage is TRBV18 and J usage is TRBJ2-7; TRBD2 matches 14 bases. Trimming removed 0 bases from V and 7 bases from J; junction bases left unmatched: 5. The germline V gene has CDR1 KGHSH and CDR2 LQKENI. CDR3 size: 16 residues. CDR3 protein: CASSPPGLAGEFEQYF. For the CDR3, the DNA is TGTGCCAGCTCACCACCGGGACTAGCGGGAGAATTTGAGCAGTACTTC.

This clonotype has a count of ten or more. The V and J genes are TRBV20-1 and TRBJ2-5; weak D call: TRBD1 (5 bases). V lost 3 bases to trimming and J lost 7 bases, with 12 bases between them. Per germline, CDR1 DFQATT and CDR2 SNEGSKA (reference sequence). The CDR3 runs 12 residues. For the CDR3, the DNA is TGCAGTGCTAGGGACAACCCGGGGACCCAGTACTTC. Its translation: CSARDNPGTQYF.

This clonotype has ten or more counts. The J gene is TRBJ1-1, the V gene TRBV2; 7 nucleotides line up with TRBD1. Unmatched junction bases numbered 9, after V lost 3 bases and J lost 8 bases. The CDR3 covers 14 residues. Germline V gene sequence: CDR1 SNHLY, CDR2 FYNNEI. The CDR3 nucleotides are TGTGCCAGCAGTGATAACAGGGGTAAGGGCGAAGCTTTCTTT. Protein: CASSDNRGKGEAFF.

This clonotype was seen more than once but under ten times. At one end the junction does not follow the germline gene, possibly because of a read error. V and J are TRBV27 and TRBJ1-5; tentative D call: TRBD1 (5 bases). The CDR3 consists of 17 residues. Germline V gene lookup returns CDR1 MNHEY and CDR2 SMNVEV (reference sequence). The DNA for the CDR3 is TGTGCCAGCAGTTCATATAACCGGGGCCATAGCAATCAGCCCCGGCATTTT. The encoded protein is CASSSYNRGHSNQPRHF.

This clonotype was found many times. This chain links TRBV4-1 with TRBJ2-1, with 11 bases matching TRBD2. Trimming at V came to 3 bases and at J to 9 bases, leaving 7 bases not matched to a gene. The CDR3 is 15 residues long. CDR1 is MGHRA and CDR2 is YSYEKL in the germline V gene. CDR3 coding DNA: TGCGCCAGCAGCCAGCGACTAGCGGGAATCTCTGAGCAGTTCTTC. This gives the protein CASSQRLAGISEQFF.

This clonotype was detected ten times or more. The chain has TRBV12-3 or TRBV12-4 and TRBJ1-5, with TRBD1 matching 8 bases. The CDR3 runs to 18 residues. The ends lost 7 bases at V and 0 bases at J; junction bases unmatched: 14. CDR3 sequence (DNA): TGTGCCAGCACATTTATGACAGGGGCTCTCTATAGCAATCAGCCCCAGCATTTT. Residues: CASTFMTGALYSNQPQHF.

Many counts were recorded for this clonotype. The chain combines TRBV12-3 or TRBV12-4 with TRBJ2-1, with unresolved D. The CDR3 runs to 13 residues. With 5 bases removed from V and 5 bases from J, the gap between germline ends came to 10 bases. CDR3: CASSRGRNNEQFF. In nucleotides, the CDR3 is TGTGCCAGCAGTCGTGGACGGAACAATGAGCAGTTCTTC.

This clonotype was detected many times. The V and J genes are TRBV5-1 and TRBJ2-1; 13 bases agree with TRBD2. V lost 2 bases and J lost 10; bases outside the gene matches: 6. The CDR3 has 15 residues. Looked up from germline, CDR1 is SGHRS and CDR2 is YFSETQ. The CDR3 bases are TGCGCCAGCAGCTTAACTAGCGGGGGGGCCCTCGAGCAGTTCTTC. It is translated as CASSLTSGGALEQFF.

This clonotype was recorded many times. V gene TRBV9 combines with J gene TRBJ2-1, with 11 positions matching TRBD2. The CDR3 spans 15 residues. Unmatched junction bases numbered 2, after V lost 2 bases and J lost 4 bases. CDR1 is SGDLS, CDR2 YYNGEE, per germline. The CDR3 sequence: CASSVGTSGYNEQFF. CDR3 nucleotide sequence: TGTGCCAGCAGCGTGGGGACTAGCGGTTACAATGAGCAGTTCTTC.

This clonotype was observed at least ten times. CDR3 loop: CATSRNRFSSSYNEQFF. The CDR3 DNA is TGTGCCACCAGTCGTAACAGATTTTCGAGCTCCTACAATGAGCAGTTCTTC. This rearrangement joins TRBV24-1 to TRBJ2-1; D remains ambiguous. The CDR3 extends over 17 amino acids. Germline V gene lookup returns CDR1 KGHDR and CDR2 SFDVKD. V shed 6 bases and J shed 0 bases, with 17 bases lying between them.

At least ten counts were recorded for this clonotype. The chain combines TRBV29-1 with TRBJ1-2; the match to TRBD1 covers 9 bases. CDR1 SQVTM and CDR2 ANQGSEA come from the germline V gene. This CDR3 contains 12 residues. The J segment lost 5 bases and the V segment lost 5 bases, leaving 3 bases of the junction unmatched. The CDR3, as DNA: TGCAGCGTTACAGGGGGCCGGTATGGCTACACCTTC. Protein sequence: CSVTGGRYGYTF.

This clonotype showed up just a few times. The rearrangement links TRBV7-2 to TRBJ1-2, with 9 bases lining up with TRBD1. The CDR3 consists of 14 residues. Looked up from germline, CDR1 is SGHTA and CDR2 is FQGNSA. J lost 5 bases, V lost 3 bases, and 4 bases had no gene match. As DNA, the CDR3 is TGTGCCAGCAGCTTTGACAGGGGGTATTATGGCTACACCTTC. Residues: CASSFDRGYYGYTF.

In this sample, this clonotype turned up many times. CDR3 nucleotides: TGCAGTGCTAGCCCCCGGACAGGGGGTTCAGGAAACACCATATATTTT. Protein: CSASPRTGGSGNTIYF. The chain uses TRBV20-1 and TRBJ1-3; 10 bases align to TRBD1. V shed 3 bases, J shed 4 bases, and the junction held 9 bases outside the gene matches. CDR1 is DFQATT, CDR2 SNEGSKA, per germline (reference sequence). CDR3 length: 16 residues.

The rearrangement joins TRBV24-1 to TRBJ2-3, with D possibly matching TRBD2 (6 bases). Germline-derived CDR1 and CDR2 are KGHDR and SFDVKD. The CDR3 spans 14 residues. Trimming stripped 7 bases from V and 3 bases from J, with 13 bases between. CDR3 sequence: CATRDGGRTDTQYF. CDR3 nucleotides: TGTGCCACCAGGGACGGGGGAAGGACAGATACGCAGTATTTT.

In this sample, this clonotype turned up many times. The chain is built from TRBV3-1 and TRBJ1-2; unclear D gene. Trimming left V 1 base short and J 7 bases short, with 16 bases between. The CDR3 consists of 15 residues. Per the germline V gene, CDR1 is LGHDT and CDR2 is YNNKEL (reference sequence). Written as DNA, the CDR3 is TGTGCCAGCAGCCAAGGTACAGCTTCCTCTCGTGGCTACACCTTC. It specifies CASSQGTASSRGYTF. Full variable domain (rest looked up from reference TRBV3-1 and TRBJ1-2): DTAVSQTPKYLVTQMGNDKSIKCEQNLGHDTMYWYKQDSKKFLKIMFSYNNKELIINETVPNRFSPKSPDKAHLNLHINSLELGDSAVYFCASSQGTASSRGYTFGSGTRLTVV.

The sample holds many counts of this clonotype. The chain couples TRBV6-2 or TRBV6-3 to TRBJ2-3; unclear D gene. Germline V gene sequence: CDR1 MNHEY, CDR2 SVGEGT. V lost 5 bases and J 2 bases, leaving 11 bases between the germline ends. This CDR3 has 14 residues. CDR3 in amino acids: CASSTPSTTDTQYF. CDR3 DNA sequence: TGTGCCAGCAGTACACCAAGTACCACAGATACGCAGTATTTT.

This clonotype was detected many times. The chain has TRBV12-3 or TRBV12-4 and TRBJ2-1, with 9 bases aligning to TRBD1. Trimming at V came to 1 base and at J to 4 bases, leaving 5 bases not matched to a gene. This CDR3 spans 16 amino acids. The CDR3 DNA sequence: TGTGCCAGCAGTTTAGACTGGACAGGGGAATACAATGAGCAGTTCTTC. This gives the protein CASSLDWTGEYNEQFF.

This clonotype was seen many times. The genes are TRBV20-1 and TRBJ2-3; D is perhaps TRBD1 (6 bases). This CDR3 region has 14 residues. Germline V lookup: CDR1 DFQATT, CDR2 SNEGSKA (reference sequence). V was trimmed by 3 bases and J by 1 base, leaving 11 bases between them. The CDR3 DNA reads TGCAGTGCTAGTCGGAACAGGGGCACAGATACGCAGTATTTT. Amino acid sequence: CSASRNRGTDTQYF.